Listed below are T cell receptor beta chains from one sample, sequenced in a study of blood T cell repertoires in COVID-19. Sequencing was performed with immunoSEQ multiplex PCR; in TCRdb, only in-frame clones are kept and a portion is missing. The top ten clones hold around 3.2% of a sample with 250,000 or so clones, approximately 88% of them seen once. Specimen: PBMCs or T cells enriched from blood (not recorded which). These receptors were obtained from a woman between 40 and 55 years old who had been exposed to COVID-19. CDR3s include the opening cysteine and the closing phenylalanine or tryptophan. The order of the fields is J gene, D gene, clone size, V gene, CDR3 DNA, CDR3 protein. The D gene is left open where the match is weak. Clone sizes are given selectively: once, few, many, or a class where the clone is expanded.

j_call: TRBJ1-2
d_call: NA
clone_size: few
v_call: TRBV28
cdr3_nt: TGTGCCAGCATTTCCAGATTGGACTATGGCTACACCTTC
cdr3_aa: CASISRLDYGYTF

j_call: TRBJ1-2
d_call: NA
clone_size: NA
v_call: TRBV5-1
cdr3_nt: TGCGCCAGCAGCTACAGCTACTATGGCTACACCTTC
cdr3_aa: CASSYSYYGYTF

j_call: TRBJ2-2
d_call: NA
clone_size: NA
v_call: TRBV7-2
cdr3_nt: TGTGCCAGCAGCTTAGAGTCTAATCGGGCCGGGGAGCTGTTTTTT
cdr3_aa: CASSLESNRAGELFF

j_call: TRBJ2-7
d_call: TRBD2
clone_size: NA
v_call: TRBV27
cdr3_nt: TGTGCCAGCAGTTTAGGGCGGGGGACCTCCGAGCAGTACTTC
cdr3_aa: CASSLGRGTSEQYF

j_call: TRBJ2-3
d_call: NA
clone_size: NA
v_call: TRBV5-4
cdr3_nt: TGTGCCAGCAGCTTGGAGAGGACAGATACGCAGTATTTT
cdr3_aa: CASSLERTDTQYF

j_call: TRBJ2-1
d_call: TRBD1
clone_size: NA
v_call: TRBV5-1
cdr3_nt: TGCGCCAGCAGCGCGATAGGACAGGGGGGCAAGGAGCAGTTCTTC
cdr3_aa: CASSAIGQGGKEQFF

j_call: TRBJ2-1
d_call: TRBD2
clone_size: medium-sized
v_call: TRBV6-1
cdr3_nt: TGTGCCAGCAGTGAATTAGCGGGAGGGGGATCCTACAATGAGCAGTTCTTC
cdr3_aa: CASSELAGGGSYNEQFF

j_call: TRBJ1-1
d_call: NA
clone_size: few
v_call: TRBV14
cdr3_nt: TGTGCCAGCAGCCAGTCAGGGTCGAAAGCTTTCTTT
cdr3_aa: CASSQSGSKAFF

j_call: TRBJ1-5
d_call: NA
clone_size: NA
v_call: TRBV5-8
cdr3_nt: TGTGCCAGCAGCAGGCGCAGGGTCCCCAACAATCAGCCCCAGCATTTT
cdr3_aa: CASSRRRVPNNQPQHF

j_call: TRBJ1-2
d_call: TRBD1
clone_size: few
v_call: TRBV7-9
cdr3_nt: TGTGCCAGCAGCTTCCTTGGGACAGAGAATGGCTACACCTTC
cdr3_aa: CASSFLGTENGYTF

j_call: TRBJ1-6
d_call: NA
clone_size: once
v_call: TRBV28
cdr3_nt: TGTGCCAGCAGATCCCGACTTGGTGAGAATTCACCCCTCCACTTT
cdr3_aa: CASRSRLGENSPLHF

j_call: TRBJ1-5
d_call: NA
clone_size: once
v_call: TRBV11-3
cdr3_nt: TGTGCCAGCAGCTCTCAGGTACCCTTGGGCAATCAGCCCCAGCATTTT
cdr3_aa: CASSSQVPLGNQPQHF

j_call: TRBJ1-5
d_call: TRBD1
clone_size: NA
v_call: TRBV18
cdr3_nt: TGTGCCAGCTCACCAGAGATGCCCGGGACAGGGAGCAATCAGCCCCAGCATTTT
cdr3_aa: CASSPEMPGTGSNQPQHF

j_call: TRBJ2-1
d_call: NA
clone_size: once
v_call: TRBV25-1
cdr3_nt: TGTGCCAGCAGGCCTGACTCGAGGAATGAGCAGTTCTTC
cdr3_aa: CASRPDSRNEQFF

j_call: TRBJ1-2
d_call: TRBD1
clone_size: NA
v_call: TRBV30
cdr3_nt: TGTGCCTGGAATACCGGGACAGGGGGCTTCTATGGCTACACCTTC
cdr3_aa: CAWNTGTGGFYGYTF

j_call: TRBJ2-3
d_call: TRBD1
clone_size: NA
v_call: TRBV7-2
cdr3_nt: TGTGCCAGCAGCTTAGTCCCCCAGAGGGGGCATTCAGATACGCAGTATTTT
cdr3_aa: CASSLVPQRGHSDTQYF

j_call: TRBJ2-5
d_call: TRBD2
clone_size: NA
v_call: TRBV2
cdr3_nt: TGTGCCACCCCTCGACTAGCGGGAGAGCTGGGGGAGACCCAGTACTTC
cdr3_aa: CATPRLAGELGETQYF

j_call: TRBJ2-3
d_call: NA
clone_size: NA
v_call: TRBV21-1
cdr3_nt: TGTGCCAGCAGGCCGGGAGCGGGGACCACAGATACGCAGTATTTT
cdr3_aa: CASRPGAGTTDTQYF

j_call: TRBJ1-6
d_call: NA
clone_size: few
v_call: TRBV30
cdr3_nt: TGTGCCTGGAGGGAGGGGCCTTCACCCCTCCACTTT
cdr3_aa: CAWREGPSPLHF

j_call: TRBJ1-6
d_call: TRBD1
clone_size: NA
v_call: TRBV6-2/TRBV6-3
cdr3_nt: TGTGCCAGCAGTTACTCCCTCGACAGGGCGATCCGGAACTCCTATAATTCACCCCTCCACTTT
cdr3_aa: CASSYSLDRAIRNSYNSPLHF

j_call: TRBJ2-5
d_call: NA
clone_size: NA
v_call: TRBV29-1
cdr3_nt: TGCAGCGTTCGGGGGGAGACCCAGTACTTC
cdr3_aa: CSVRGETQYF

j_call: TRBJ2-2
d_call: NA
clone_size: NA
v_call: TRBV7-2
cdr3_nt: TGTGCCAGCAGCTTAGCACAGGATGTCGGGGAGCTGTTTTTT
cdr3_aa: CASSLAQDVGELFF

j_call: TRBJ2-3
d_call: TRBD2
clone_size: NA
v_call: TRBV19
cdr3_nt: TGTGCCAGCAGACTAGCGGGAGGGCTCGGCACAGATACGCAGTATTTT
cdr3_aa: CASRLAGGLGTDTQYF

j_call: TRBJ1-2
d_call: TRBD1
clone_size: NA
v_call: TRBV6-5
cdr3_nt: TGTGCCAGCAGTTACCAGGGACAGCAAGCAAACTATGGCTACACCTTC
cdr3_aa: CASSYQGQQANYGYTF

j_call: TRBJ2-3
d_call: NA
clone_size: NA
v_call: TRBV6-5
cdr3_nt: TGTGCCAGCAGTTACAGTCAAAGCTCCACGGGTACGCAGTATTTT
cdr3_aa: CASSYSQSSTGTQYF

j_call: TRBJ2-1
d_call: TRBD2
clone_size: NA
v_call: TRBV7-3
cdr3_nt: TGTGCCAGCAGCTTAGCTAGCGGTTTAACCAATGAGCAGTTCTTC
cdr3_aa: CASSLASGLTNEQFF

j_call: TRBJ2-7
d_call: TRBD2
clone_size: NA
v_call: TRBV7-2
cdr3_nt: TGTGCCAGCAGCTTAGAGGCGGGGGGTTCCTACGAGCAGTACTTC
cdr3_aa: CASSLEAGGSYEQYF

j_call: TRBJ2-5
d_call: NA
clone_size: NA
v_call: TRBV2
cdr3_nt: TGTGCCATCCCAGGGACGGGGGAAGAGACCCAGTACTTC
cdr3_aa: CAIPGTGEETQYF

j_call: TRBJ1-2
d_call: NA
clone_size: few
v_call: TRBV28
cdr3_nt: TGTGCCAGCAGTCAAACAGGAGACTATGGCTACACCTTC
cdr3_aa: CASSQTGDYGYTF

j_call: TRBJ1-4
d_call: NA
clone_size: NA
v_call: TRBV28
cdr3_nt: TGTGCCAGCAGAACCCCTCCCATGGGCCCCAGTGAAAAACTGTTTTTT
cdr3_aa: CASRTPPMGPSEKLFF

j_call: TRBJ1-2
d_call: TRBD1
clone_size: NA
v_call: TRBV5-4
cdr3_nt: TGTGCCAGCAGCCCGACAGGGGGCGCGAATGGCTACACCTTC
cdr3_aa: CASSPTGGANGYTF

j_call: TRBJ1-1
d_call: TRBD1
clone_size: NA
v_call: TRBV5-4
cdr3_nt: TGTGCCAGCAGACAGACAGGGGGCCGGGGCACTGAAGCTTTCTTT
cdr3_aa: CASRQTGGRGTEAFF

j_call: TRBJ1-5
d_call: TRBD1
clone_size: NA
v_call: TRBV30
cdr3_nt: TGTGCCTGGAGTACCGACAGGGTTGGGAGTCAGCCCCAGCATTTT
cdr3_aa: CAWSTDRVGSQPQHF

j_call: TRBJ1-5
d_call: TRBD1
clone_size: once
v_call: TRBV13
cdr3_nt: TGTGCCAGCAGCTCTGGGACAGGGGGACAGCCCCAGCATTTT
cdr3_aa: CASSSGTGGQPQHF

j_call: TRBJ2-1
d_call: TRBD1
clone_size: NA
v_call: TRBV4-3
cdr3_nt: TGCGCCAGCAGCCAAGTTAAGGGACAGGTAGTTCTGCAGTTCTTC
cdr3_aa: CASSQVKGQVVLQFF

j_call: TRBJ2-3
d_call: NA
clone_size: once
v_call: TRBV11-2
cdr3_nt: TGTGCCAGCAGCTTAGCCAGGGCTCCCGATACGCAGTATTTT
cdr3_aa: CASSLARAPDTQYF

j_call: TRBJ1-1
d_call: TRBD1
clone_size: many
v_call: TRBV2
cdr3_nt: TGTGCCAGCAGTAGACAGACCGGACAGGTTAATGAAGCTTTCTTT
cdr3_aa: CASSRQTGQVNEAFF

j_call: TRBJ2-5
d_call: NA
clone_size: NA
v_call: TRBV7-2
cdr3_nt: TGTGCCAGCAGCTTATTGGGGGCCCAAGAGACCCAGTACTTC
cdr3_aa: CASSLLGAQETQYF

j_call: TRBJ2-7
d_call: TRBD2
clone_size: NA
v_call: TRBV3-1/TRBV3-2
cdr3_nt: TGTGCCAGCAGCCAAGATCTTCCTAGCGGGGGGCGACACGAGCAGTACTTC
cdr3_aa: CASSQDLPSGGRHEQYF

j_call: TRBJ1-4
d_call: TRBD1
clone_size: NA
v_call: TRBV7-9
cdr3_nt: TGTGCCAGCAGCTTCCTTAGGGGGCCCCATGAAAAACTGTTTTTT
cdr3_aa: CASSFLRGPHEKLFF

j_call: TRBJ2-2
d_call: TRBD2
clone_size: NA
v_call: TRBV7-8
cdr3_nt: TGTGCCAGCAGGCATCGACTAGCGGGAGGGGACACCGGGGAGCTGTTTTTT
cdr3_aa: CASRHRLAGGDTGELFF

j_call: TRBJ2-2
d_call: TRBD1
clone_size: NA
v_call: TRBV29-1
cdr3_nt: TGCGGGACAGGGCACCCGAACACCGGGGAGCTGTTTTTT
cdr3_aa: CGTGHPNTGELFF

j_call: TRBJ2-3
d_call: TRBD2
clone_size: NA
v_call: TRBV7-6
cdr3_nt: TGTGCCAGCGGACCGCGGGGGGAGAACACAGATACGCAGTATTTT
cdr3_aa: CASGPRGENTDTQYF

j_call: TRBJ1-1
d_call: TRBD1
clone_size: NA
v_call: TRBV6-5
cdr3_nt: TGTGCCAGCAGTTACAGCCGGACAGGGGAAAGATCTTTCTTT
cdr3_aa: CASSYSRTGERSFF

j_call: TRBJ1-4
d_call: NA
clone_size: NA
v_call: TRBV7-8
cdr3_nt: TGTGCCAGCAGCTTAAGCTCGGCAGGGCCAACTAATGAAAAACTGTTTTTT
cdr3_aa: CASSLSSAGPTNEKLFF

j_call: TRBJ2-1
d_call: TRBD2
clone_size: NA
v_call: TRBV18
cdr3_nt: TGTGCCAGCTCACCGTCCTTAGCGGGAGGGCCCGACAATGAGCAGTTCTTC
cdr3_aa: CASSPSLAGGPDNEQFF

j_call: TRBJ2-3
d_call: NA
clone_size: once
v_call: TRBV27
cdr3_nt: TGTGCCAGCAGTTTAAGGGGACACCGCACAGATACGCAGTATTTT
cdr3_aa: CASSLRGHRTDTQYF

j_call: TRBJ2-1
d_call: NA
clone_size: few
v_call: TRBV7-9
cdr3_nt: TGTGCCAGCAGCTTAGCGCGCGGGACGCGGTTCTTC
cdr3_aa: CASSLARGTRFF

j_call: TRBJ2-1
d_call: TRBD2
clone_size: NA
v_call: TRBV28
cdr3_nt: TGTGCCAGCACCCATGCGGGTAGCGGGGGTTACAATGAGCAGTTCTTC
cdr3_aa: CASTHAGSGGYNEQFF

j_call: TRBJ2-2
d_call: NA
clone_size: NA
v_call: TRBV29-1
cdr3_nt: TGCAGCGTTGGAGGGTTATCCGGGGAGCTGTTTTTT
cdr3_aa: CSVGGLSGELFF

j_call: TRBJ2-5
d_call: TRBD2
clone_size: NA
v_call: TRBV5-4
cdr3_nt: TGTGCCAGCAGCGCGGGGGGGGCCCAAGAGACCCAGTACTTC
cdr3_aa: CASSAGGAQETQYF

j_call: TRBJ2-5
d_call: TRBD2
clone_size: NA
v_call: TRBV5-4
cdr3_nt: TGTGCCAGCAGCTACGGAGGCGGGGGGGGGCGAGAGACCCAGTACTTC
cdr3_aa: CASSYGGGGGRETQYF

j_call: TRBJ2-2
d_call: NA
clone_size: NA
v_call: TRBV28
cdr3_nt: TGTGCCAGCAGTTTATCTAGACCGGTGAACACCGGGGAGCTGTTTTTT
cdr3_aa: CASSLSRPVNTGELFF